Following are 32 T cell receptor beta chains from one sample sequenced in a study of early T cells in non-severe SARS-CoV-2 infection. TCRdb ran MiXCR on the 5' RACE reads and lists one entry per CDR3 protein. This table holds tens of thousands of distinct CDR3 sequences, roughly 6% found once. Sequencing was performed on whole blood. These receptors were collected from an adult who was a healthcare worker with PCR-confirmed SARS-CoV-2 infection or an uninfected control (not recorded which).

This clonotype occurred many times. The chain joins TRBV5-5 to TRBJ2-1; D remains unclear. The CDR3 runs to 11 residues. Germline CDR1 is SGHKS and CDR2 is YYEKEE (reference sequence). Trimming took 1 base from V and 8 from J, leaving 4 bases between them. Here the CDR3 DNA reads TGTGCCAGCAGCTTGAGGGATGAGCAGTTCTTC. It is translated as CASSLRDEQFF.

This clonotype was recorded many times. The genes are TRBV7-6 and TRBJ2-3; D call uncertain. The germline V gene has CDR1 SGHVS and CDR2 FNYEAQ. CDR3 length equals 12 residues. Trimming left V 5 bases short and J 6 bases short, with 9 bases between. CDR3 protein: CASSLQWDTQYF. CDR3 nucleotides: TGTGCCAGCAGCCTACAATGGGATACGCAGTATTTT.

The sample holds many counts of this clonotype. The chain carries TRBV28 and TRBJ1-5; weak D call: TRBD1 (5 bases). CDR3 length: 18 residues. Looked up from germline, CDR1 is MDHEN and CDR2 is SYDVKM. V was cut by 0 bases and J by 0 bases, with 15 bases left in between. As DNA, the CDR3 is TGTGCCAGCAGTTTATGGGGGCTATGGAAACCTAGCAATCAGCCCCAGCATTTT. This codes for CASSLWGLWKPSNQPQHF.

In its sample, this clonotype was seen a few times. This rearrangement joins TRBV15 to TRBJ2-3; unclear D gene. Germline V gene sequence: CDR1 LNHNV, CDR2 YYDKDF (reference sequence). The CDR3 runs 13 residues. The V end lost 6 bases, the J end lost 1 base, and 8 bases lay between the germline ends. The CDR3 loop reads CATRPGGTDTQYF. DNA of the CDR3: TGTGCCACCAGACCAGGCGGCACAGATACGCAGTATTTT.

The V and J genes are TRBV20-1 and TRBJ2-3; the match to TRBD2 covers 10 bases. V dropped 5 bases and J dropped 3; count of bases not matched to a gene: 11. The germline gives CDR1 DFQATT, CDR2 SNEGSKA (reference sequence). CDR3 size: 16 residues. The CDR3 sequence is CSAPARTSGLTDTQYF. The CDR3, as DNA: TGCAGTGCTCCCGCTAGGACTAGCGGATTAACAGATACGCAGTATTTT.

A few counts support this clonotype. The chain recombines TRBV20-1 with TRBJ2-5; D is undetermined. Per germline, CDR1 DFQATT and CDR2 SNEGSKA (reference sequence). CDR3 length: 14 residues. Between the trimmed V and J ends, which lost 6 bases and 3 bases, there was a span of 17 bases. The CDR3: CSAQSWVTEETQYF. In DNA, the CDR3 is TGCAGTGCCCAGTCTTGGGTGACCGAAGAGACCCAGTACTTC.

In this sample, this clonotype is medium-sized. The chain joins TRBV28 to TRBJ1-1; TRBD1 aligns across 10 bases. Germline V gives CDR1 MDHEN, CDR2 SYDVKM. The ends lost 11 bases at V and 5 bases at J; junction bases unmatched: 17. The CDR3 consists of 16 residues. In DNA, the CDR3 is TGTGCCTGTCGGGGGGGGACAGGGGATGTTGGGACTGAAGCTTTCTTT. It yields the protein CACRGGTGDVGTEAFF.

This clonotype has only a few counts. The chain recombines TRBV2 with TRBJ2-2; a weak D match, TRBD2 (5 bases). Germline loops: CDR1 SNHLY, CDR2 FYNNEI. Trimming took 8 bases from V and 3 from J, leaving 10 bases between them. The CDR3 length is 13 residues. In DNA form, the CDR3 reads TGTGCCAGCCAGTGGCGGGACACCGGGGAGCTGTTTTTT. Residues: CASQWRDTGELFF.

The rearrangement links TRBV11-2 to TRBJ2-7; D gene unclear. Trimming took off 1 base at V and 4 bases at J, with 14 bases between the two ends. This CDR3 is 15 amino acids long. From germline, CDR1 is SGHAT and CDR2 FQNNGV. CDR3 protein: CASSLGSRAAYEQYF. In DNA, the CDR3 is TGTGCCAGCAGCTTAGGGTCCCGTGCGGCGTACGAGCAGTACTTC.

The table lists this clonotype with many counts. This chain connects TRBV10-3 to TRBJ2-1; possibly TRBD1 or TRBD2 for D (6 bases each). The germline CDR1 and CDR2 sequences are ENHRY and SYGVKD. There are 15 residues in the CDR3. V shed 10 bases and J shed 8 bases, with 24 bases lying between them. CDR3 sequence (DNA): TGTGCCACCAGGGGTCGGGGGAGGCCAGGGGATGAGCAGTTCTTC. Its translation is CATRGRGRPGDEQFF.

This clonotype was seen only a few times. CDR3 DNA sequence: TGTGCCAGCAGCCTGGATACTAGCGGGAACTACGAGCAGTACTTC. Translated, it gives CASSLDTSGNYEQYF. The gene calls are TRBV5-4 and TRBJ2-7; 10 positions match TRBD2. V gave up 4 bases and J gave up 3 bases; unmatched junction bases: 7. The CDR3 length is 15 residues. Germline V gives CDR1 SGHNT, CDR2 YYREEE (reference sequence).

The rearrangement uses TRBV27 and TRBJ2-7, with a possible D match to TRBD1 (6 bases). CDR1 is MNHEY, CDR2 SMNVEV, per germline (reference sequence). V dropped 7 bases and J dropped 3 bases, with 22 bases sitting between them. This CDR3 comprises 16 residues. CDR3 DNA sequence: TGTGCCAGCACCATTTATCTATCGGGACACCGCTACGAGCAGTACTTC. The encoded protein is CASTIYLSGHRYEQYF.

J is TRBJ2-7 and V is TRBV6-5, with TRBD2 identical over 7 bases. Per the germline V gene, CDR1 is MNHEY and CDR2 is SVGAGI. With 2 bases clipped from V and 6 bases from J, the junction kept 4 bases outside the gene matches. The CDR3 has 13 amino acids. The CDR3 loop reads CASSYTAGAEQYF. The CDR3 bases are TGTGCCAGCAGTTACACCGCGGGAGCCGAGCAGTACTTC.

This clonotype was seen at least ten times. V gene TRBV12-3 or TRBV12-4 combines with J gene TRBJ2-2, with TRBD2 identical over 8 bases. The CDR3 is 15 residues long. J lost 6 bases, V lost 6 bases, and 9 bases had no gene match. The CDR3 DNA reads TGTGCCAGCAGAGCGAGCGGGAGAGCCCCCGGGGAGCTGTTTTTT. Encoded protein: CASRASGRAPGELFF.

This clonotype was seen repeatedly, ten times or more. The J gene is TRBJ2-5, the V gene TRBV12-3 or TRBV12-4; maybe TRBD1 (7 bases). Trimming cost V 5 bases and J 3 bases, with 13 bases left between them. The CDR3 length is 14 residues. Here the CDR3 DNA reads TGTGCCAGCAGTCCCGCGGGGACAGAAGAGACCCAGTACTTC. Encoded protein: CASSPAGTEETQYF.

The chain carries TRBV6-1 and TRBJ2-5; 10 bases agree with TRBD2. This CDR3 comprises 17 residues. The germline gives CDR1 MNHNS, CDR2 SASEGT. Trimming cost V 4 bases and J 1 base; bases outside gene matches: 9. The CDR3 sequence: CASSAASGSPVQETQYF. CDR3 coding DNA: TGTGCCAGCAGTGCTGCTAGCGGGAGTCCCGTCCAAGAGACCCAGTACTTC.

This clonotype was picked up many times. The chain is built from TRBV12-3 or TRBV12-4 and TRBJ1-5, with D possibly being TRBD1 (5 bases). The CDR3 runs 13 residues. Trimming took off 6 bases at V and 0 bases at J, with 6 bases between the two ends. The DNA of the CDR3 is TGTGCCAGCAGCGGGGCTAGCAATCAGCCCCAGCATTTT. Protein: CASSGASNQPQHF.

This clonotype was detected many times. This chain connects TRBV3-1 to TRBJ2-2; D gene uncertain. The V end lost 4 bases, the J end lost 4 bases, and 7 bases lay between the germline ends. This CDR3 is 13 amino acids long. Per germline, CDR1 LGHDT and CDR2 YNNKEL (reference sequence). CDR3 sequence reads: CASSPRITGELFF. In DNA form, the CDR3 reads TGTGCCAGCAGCCCCAGGATCACCGGGGAGCTGTTTTTT.

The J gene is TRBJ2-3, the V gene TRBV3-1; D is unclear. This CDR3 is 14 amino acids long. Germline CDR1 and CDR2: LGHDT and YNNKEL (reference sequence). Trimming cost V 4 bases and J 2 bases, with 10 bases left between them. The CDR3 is CASSRARLTDTQYF. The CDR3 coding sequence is TGTGCCAGCAGCCGGGCCAGGCTCACAGATACGCAGTATTTT.

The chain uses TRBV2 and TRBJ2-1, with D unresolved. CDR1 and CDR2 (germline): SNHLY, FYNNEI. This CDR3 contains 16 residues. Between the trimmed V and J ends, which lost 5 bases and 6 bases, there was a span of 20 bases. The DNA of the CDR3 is TGTGCCAGCAGTTACCGTGGCGGAAGAGTGATCAATGAGCAGTTCTTC. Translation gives CASSYRGGRVINEQFF.

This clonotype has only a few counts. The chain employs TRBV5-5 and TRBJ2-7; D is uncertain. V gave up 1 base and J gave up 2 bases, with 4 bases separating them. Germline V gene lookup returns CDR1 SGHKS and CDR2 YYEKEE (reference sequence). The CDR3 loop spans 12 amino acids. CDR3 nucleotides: TGTGCCAGCAGCTTGCGCCCCTACGAGCAGTACTTC. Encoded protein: CASSLRPYEQYF.

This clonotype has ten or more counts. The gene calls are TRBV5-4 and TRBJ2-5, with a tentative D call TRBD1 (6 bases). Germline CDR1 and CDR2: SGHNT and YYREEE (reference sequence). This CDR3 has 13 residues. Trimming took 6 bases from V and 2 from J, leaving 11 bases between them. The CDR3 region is CASNTQGQETQYF. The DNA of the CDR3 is TGTGCCAGCAATACCCAGGGGCAAGAGACCCAGTACTTC. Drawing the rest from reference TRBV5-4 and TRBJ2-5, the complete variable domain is ETGVTQSPTHLIKTRGQQVTLRCSSQSGHNTVSWYQQALGQGPQFIFQYYREEENGRGNFPPRFSGLQFPNYSSELNVNALELDDSALYLCASNTQGQETQYFGPGTRLLVL.

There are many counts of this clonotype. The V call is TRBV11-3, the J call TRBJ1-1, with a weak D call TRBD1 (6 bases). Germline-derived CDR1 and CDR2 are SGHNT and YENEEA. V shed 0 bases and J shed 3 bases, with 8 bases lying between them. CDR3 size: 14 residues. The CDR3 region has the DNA TGTGCCAGCAGCTTAGATCACAGGGACACTGAAGCTTTCTTT. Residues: CASSLDHRDTEAFF.

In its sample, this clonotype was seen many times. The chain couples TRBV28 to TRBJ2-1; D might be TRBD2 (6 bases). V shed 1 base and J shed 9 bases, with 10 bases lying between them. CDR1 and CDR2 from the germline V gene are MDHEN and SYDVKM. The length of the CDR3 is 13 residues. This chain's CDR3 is CASSLSGEREQFF. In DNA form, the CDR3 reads TGTGCCAGCAGTTTATCGGGGGAACGTGAGCAGTTCTTC.

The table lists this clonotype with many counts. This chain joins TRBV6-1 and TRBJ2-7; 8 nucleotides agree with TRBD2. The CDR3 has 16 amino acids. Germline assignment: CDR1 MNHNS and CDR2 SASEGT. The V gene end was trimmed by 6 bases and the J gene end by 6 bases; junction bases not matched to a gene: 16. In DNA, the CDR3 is TGTGCCAGCAGCCGTACGGCGACGGGAGGGCCCGGCGAGCAGTACTTC. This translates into CASSRTATGGPGEQYF.

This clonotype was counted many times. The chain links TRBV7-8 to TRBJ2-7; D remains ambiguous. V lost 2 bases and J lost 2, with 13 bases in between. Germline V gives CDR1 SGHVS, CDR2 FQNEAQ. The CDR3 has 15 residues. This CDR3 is CASSLTGQATYEQYF. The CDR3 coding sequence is TGTGCCAGCAGCTTAACCGGCCAGGCCACCTACGAGCAGTACTTC. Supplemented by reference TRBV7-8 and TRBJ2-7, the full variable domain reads GAGVSQSPRYKVAKRGQDVALRCDPISGHVSLFWYQQALGQGPEFLTYFQNEAQLDKSGLPSDRFFAERPEGSVSTLKIQRTQQEDSAVYLCASSLTGQATYEQYFGPGTRLTVT.

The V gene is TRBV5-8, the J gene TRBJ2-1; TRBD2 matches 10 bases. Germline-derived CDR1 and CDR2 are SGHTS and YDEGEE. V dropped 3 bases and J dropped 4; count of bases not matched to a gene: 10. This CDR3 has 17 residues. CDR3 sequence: CASSSPSGTSAYNEQFF. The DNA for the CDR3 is TGTGCCAGCAGCTCACCGTCCGGGACTAGCGCTTACAATGAGCAGTTCTTC.

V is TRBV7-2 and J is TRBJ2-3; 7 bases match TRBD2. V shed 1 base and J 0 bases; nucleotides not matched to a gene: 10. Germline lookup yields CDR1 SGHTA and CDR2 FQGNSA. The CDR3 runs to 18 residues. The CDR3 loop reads CASSLEVSGGRSTDTQYF. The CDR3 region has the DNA TGTGCCAGCAGCTTAGAGGTGTCGGGAGGTAGGAGCACAGATACGCAGTATTTT. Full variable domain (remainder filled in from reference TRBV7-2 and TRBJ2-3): GAGVSQSPSNKVTEKGKDVELRCDPISGHTALYWYRQSLGQGLEFLIYFQGNSAPDKSGLPSDRFSAERTGGSVSTLTIQRTQQEDSAVYLCASSLEVSGGRSTDTQYFGPGTRLTVL.

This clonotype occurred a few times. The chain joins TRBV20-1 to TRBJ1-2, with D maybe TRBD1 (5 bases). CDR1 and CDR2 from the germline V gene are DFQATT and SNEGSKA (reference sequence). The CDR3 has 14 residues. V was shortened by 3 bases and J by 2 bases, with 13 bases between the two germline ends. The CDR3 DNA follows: TGCAGTGCTAGGGGGGTATACAGGAACTATGGCTACACCTTC. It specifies CSARGVYRNYGYTF.

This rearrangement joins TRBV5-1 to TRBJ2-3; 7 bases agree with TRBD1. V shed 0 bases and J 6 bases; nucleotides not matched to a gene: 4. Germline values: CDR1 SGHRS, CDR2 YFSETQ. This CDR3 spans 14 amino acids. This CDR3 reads CASSLAGQADTQYF. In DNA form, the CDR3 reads TGCGCCAGCAGCTTGGCTGGACAGGCTGATACGCAGTATTTT. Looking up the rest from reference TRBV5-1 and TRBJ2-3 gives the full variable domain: KAGVTQTPRYLIKTRGQQVTLSCSPISGHRSVSWYQQTPGQGLQFLFEYFSETQRNKGNFPGRFSGRQFSNSRSEMNVSTLELGDSALYLCASSLAGQADTQYFGPGTRLTVL.

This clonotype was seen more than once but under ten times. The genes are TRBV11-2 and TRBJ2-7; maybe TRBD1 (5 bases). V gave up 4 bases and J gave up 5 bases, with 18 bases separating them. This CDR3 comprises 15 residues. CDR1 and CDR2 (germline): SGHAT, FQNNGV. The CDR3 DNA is TGTGCCAGCAGCTCCTTTCAGGGATTAAAGAACGAGCAGTACTTC. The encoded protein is CASSSFQGLKNEQYF.

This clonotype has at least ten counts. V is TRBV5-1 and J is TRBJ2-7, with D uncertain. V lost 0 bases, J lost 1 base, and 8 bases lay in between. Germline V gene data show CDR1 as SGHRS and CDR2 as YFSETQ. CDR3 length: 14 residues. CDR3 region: CASSLVGGSYEQYF. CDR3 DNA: TGCGCCAGCAGCTTGGTCGGCGGATCCTACGAGCAGTACTTC.